Presented here are 9 T cell receptor beta chains from one specimen sequenced in a study of spatial heterogeneity in lung cancer. Documented time point: blood at routine non-recurrence follow-up after resection. Each CDR3 protein gets one entry after TCRdb re-called the 5' RACE reads with MiXCR. The table has 110,000 or so distinct CDR3 sequences, 10% to 11% seen once. The sequencing used PBMCs, collected at follow-up. These receptors were obtained from a female donor with early-stage non-small cell lung cancer.

This clonotype was counted many times. The chain joins TRBV19 to TRBJ2-1; D is undetermined. There are 14 residues in the CDR3. Trimming removed 6 bases from V and 10 bases from J, with 19 bases in between. Germline CDR1 and CDR2: LNHDA and SQIVND (reference sequence). The CDR3 sequence: CASRLATNLEEQFF. The CDR3 nucleotides are TGTGCCAGTAGGTTGGCGACCAATCTGGAGGAGCAGTTCTTC. Supplemented by reference TRBV19 and TRBJ2-1, the full variable domain reads DGGITQSPKYLFRKEGQNVTLSCEQNLNHDAMYWYRQDPGQGLRLIYYSQIVNDFQKGDIAEGYSVSREKKESFPLTVTSAQKNPTAFYLCASRLATNLEEQFFGPGTRLTVL.

Ten or more counts support this clonotype. The chain combines TRBV12-3 or TRBV12-4 with TRBJ2-7, with D unresolved. Trimming cost V 3 bases and J 3 bases, with 6 bases left between them. The CDR3 is 12 amino acids. The CDR3 DNA reads TGTGCCAGCAGTTTCAACCACTACGAGCAGTACTTC. This encodes CASSFNHYEQYF.

This clonotype was seen a few times. The chain links TRBV6-2 or TRBV6-3 to TRBJ2-3; D is uncertain. V lost 2 bases, J lost 7 bases, and 4 bases lay in between. CDR3 size: 11 residues. CDR1 and CDR2 (germline): MNHEY, SVGEGT. Here the CDR3 reads CASSYRNTQYF. The CDR3 DNA reads TGTGCCAGCAGTTACCGGAATACGCAGTATTTT.

The sample holds a few counts of this clonotype. The junction and the germline gene differ at one end; a read error may be behind it. The chain joins TRBV7-7 to TRBJ2-2; D ambiguous. The CDR3 loop spans 13 amino acids. Germline CDR1 is SSHAT and CDR2 is FNYEAQ (reference sequence). This chain's CDR3 is CASSLSWSGELFF. The CDR3 coding sequence is TGTGCTAGCAGTTTAAGCTGGTCCGGGGAGCTGTTTTTT.

V gene TRBV6-5 combines with J gene TRBJ2-1, with D hard to call. Germline CDR1 is MNHEY and CDR2 is SVGAGI. CDR3 length equals 16 residues. V was clipped by 5 bases and J by 3 bases, with 17 bases between them. In DNA form, the CDR3 reads TGTGCCAGCAGTGGGCACTCCTCAACCTTCTACAATGAGCAGTTCTTC. Encoded protein: CASSGHSSTFYNEQFF.

In this sample, this clonotype turned up a few times. The rearrangement uses TRBV5-5 and TRBJ1-5; unclear D gene. V shed 4 bases and J shed 2 bases, with 10 bases lying between them. The germline gives CDR1 SGHKS, CDR2 YYEKEE (reference sequence). The CDR3 has 14 residues. CDR3 DNA: TGTGCCAGCAGCAAGACCCCGGGCAATCAGCCCCAGCATTTT. It encodes CASSKTPGNQPQHF.

This clonotype was counted many times. The chain has TRBV2 and TRBJ1-5; tentatively, D is TRBD1 (6 bases). V lost 6 bases and J 5 bases, leaving 14 bases between the germline ends. CDR3 length: 14 amino acids. Germline loops: CDR1 SNHLY, CDR2 FYNNEI. This CDR3 reads CASRTTGLYQPQHF. Written as DNA, the CDR3 is TGTGCCAGCAGGACAACAGGGTTGTATCAGCCCCAGCATTTT.

This clonotype was seen a handful of times. The CDR3 protein is CASSLQHNEQFF. The DNA of the CDR3 is TGTGCCAGCAGCCTCCAACACAATGAGCAGTTCTTC. This chain uses TRBV7-3 with TRBJ2-1; D not certain. V was clipped by 5 bases and J by 5 bases, with 7 bases between them. The length of the CDR3 is 12 residues. Germline CDR1 and CDR2: SGHTA and FQGTGA.

Comment on this clonotype: One end of the junction does not line up with germline, which may come from a read error. The chain joins TRBV29-1 to TRBJ1-5, with D uncertain. Germline V gives CDR1 SQVTM, CDR2 ANQGSEA. This CDR3 comprises 12 residues. The CDR3 DNA follows: TGCAGCGTTGGAGAGGATTATCACCCCCAGCATTTT. It codes for CSVGEDYHPQHF.